The sequence of this T cell receptor (beta chain) was determined in a study of spatial heterogeneity in lung cancer. Time point defined: sample taken at primary tumor resection. Ten or more counts support this clonotype. The antigen remains undetermined. In a library made to pick up alpha chains, this beta chain is a stray read with a size that means little. The germline gives CDR1 MNHEY, CDR2 SMNVEV (reference sequence). This CDR3 is built from 13 residues. Unmatched junction bases numbered 3, after V lost 3 bases and J lost 6 bases. General study findings and limits: Expanded TCR counts, ubiquitous and regional, correlated respectively with ubiquitous and regional nonsynonymous mutation counts. Mutation tallies in tumors tracked expanded intratumoral alpha and beta TCR counts.

TCRdb independently ran MiXCR on the 5' RACE reads; one entry per CDR3 protein. This table holds 12,000 or so distinct CDR3 sequences, approximately 4.8% found once. This TCR derives from a male donor with early-stage non-small cell lung cancer. The V gene is TRBV27, the J gene TRBJ2-3; 7 bases agree with TRBD2. Sequenced material: lung tumor tissue, taken at surgery. CDR3 bases: TGTGCCAGCAGTTTCCAGCGGGGTGATACGCAGTATTTT. Protein sequence: CASSFQRGDTQYF.